These T cell receptor beta chains were read from a single sample in a study of T cells after posttransplantation cyclophosphamide. The method was immunoSEQ multiplex PCR; TCRdb's version includes in-frame clones alone and lacks a portion of them. The table has about 22,000 clones, about nine tenths seen once. Here the sequenced sample was PBMCs, taken after allogeneic stem cell transplant with posttransplant cyclophosphamide. These receptors were collected from a female patient younger than 45 who received an allogeneic stem cell transplant from an unrelated donor, was CMV-positive, and had no GVHD. Certain T cells may be donor cells from the graft. Both conserved end residues are part of each CDR3. The D gene is left open where the match is weak. Rows give clone size only sometimes, using once, few, many, or a class for an expanded clone.

TRBJ2-7,TRBV11-3,-,once,TGTGCCAGCAGCTTAGTCGGTCTCCTGGACTACGAGCAGTACTTC,CASSLVGLLDYEQYF
TRBJ2-7,TRBV11-2,-,-,TGTGCCAGCAGCGCGGGACAGCCCACCTACGAGCAGTACTTC,CASSAGQPTYEQYF
TRBJ2-7,TRBV6-5,TRBD2,-,TGTGCCACCTCAGCGTTAGCGGGGGCTTACGAGCAGTACTTC,CATSALAGAYEQYF
TRBJ2-7,TRBV4-3,-,-,TGCGCCAGCAGCCAAGATTCCGGGGGAAAGGGCTACGAGCAGTACTTC,CASSQDSGGKGYEQYF
TRBJ1-5,TRBV28,TRBD1,-,TGTGCCAGCAGTTTACAGGGACAGTTAAATCAGCCCCAGCATTTT,CASSLQGQLNQPQHF
TRBJ2-1,TRBV11-2,-,-,TGTGCCAGCAGCTTCCGGACAGCCTACAATGAGCAGTTCTTC,CASSFRTAYNEQFF
TRBJ2-7,TRBV5-6,-,-,TGTGCCCGCCCCCCCCCGGCAGGTCGCGAGCAGTACTTC,CARPPPAGREQYF
TRBJ2-7,TRBV7-2,-,-,TGTGCCAGCAGCCCCCGTTCAGGGGTTAGCCACGAGCAGTACTTC,CASSPRSGVSHEQYF
TRBJ2-1,TRBV25-1,TRBD2,-,TGTGCCAGCAGCCAACGGGGGGGCGTGTGGCATGAGCAGTTCTTC,CASSQRGGVWHEQFF
TRBJ2-7,TRBV7-7,-,-,TGTGCCAGCAGCCCCGGCAGGGGTACCTACGAGCAGTACTTC,CASSPGRGTYEQYF
TRBJ2-1,TRBV11-2,TRBD2,-,TGTGCCAGCAGCTCACAGACTAGCGGGGGGCAGTTCTTC,CASSSQTSGGQFF
TRBJ1-6,TRBV2,-,few,TGTGCCAGCACGGGCCCGGGCGGGTCACCCCTCCACTTT,CASTGPGGSPLHF
TRBJ2-7,TRBV7-3,-,-,TGTGCCAGCAGCTTAACTGGAGGCGAGCAGTACTTC,CASSLTGGEQYF
TRBJ1-2,TRBV5-1,-,-,TGCGCCAGCAGCTTAGAGGCAGAAAGCTATGGCTACACCTTC,CASSLEAESYGYTF
TRBJ1-3,TRBV15,-,-,TGTGCCACCAGCAGAGAGGATCCGACAGGCCTCTCTGGAAACACCATATATTTT,CATSREDPTGLSGNTIYF
TRBJ1-1,TRBV10-1,-,few,TGCGCCAGTCCGCGCCGGGGTCAAACTGAAGCTTTCTTT,CASPRRGQTEAFF
TRBJ2-7,TRBV4-1,TRBD1,once,TGCGCCAGCAGCCAACCGACCCGACAGGGGTCCTACGAGCAGTACTTC,CASSQPTRQGSYEQYF
TRBJ1-5,TRBV5-5,-,once,TGTGCCAGCAGCAGCAGACAGAACAATCAGCCCCAGCATTTT,CASSSRQNNQPQHF
TRBJ2-7,TRBV5-5,TRBD1,-,TGTGCCAGCAGGAGGACAGGGGACTACGAGCAGTACTTC,CASRRTGDYEQYF
TRBJ1-6,TRBV11-2,TRBD1,-,TGTGCCAGCAGTCGTCGGACAGGGGGCTGGGATTCACCCCTCCACTTT,CASSRRTGGWDSPLHF
TRBJ2-3,TRBV6-5,TRBD2,-,TGTGCCACTACCTCTAGGGGAGGGACAGATACGCAGTATTTT,CATTSRGGTDTQYF
TRBJ1-1,TRBV18,-,-,TGTGCCAGCTCACCTCTAACAGGCCTGGAGGAAGCTTTCTTT,CASSPLTGLEEAFF
TRBJ2-3,TRBV7-9,-,-,TGTGCCAGCAGCTGGACTCTCCCCCCCACAGATACGCAGTATTTT,CASSWTLPPTDTQYF
TRBJ2-5,TRBV15,-,-,TGTGCCACCAGCAGATACAGGGACCAAGAGACCCAGTACTTC,CATSRYRDQETQYF
TRBJ2-7,TRBV7-9,TRBD2,-,TGTGCCAGCAGGGATATCGGGACTAATGAGCAGTACTTC,CASRDIGTNEQYF
TRBJ2-3,TRBV11-2,TRBD2,once,TGTGCCAGCAGCTTGCGAGTAGCGGGGGGGCTAAGCACAGATACGCAGTATTTT,CASSLRVAGGLSTDTQYF
TRBJ2-7,TRBV7-9,TRBD2,-,TGTGCCAGCAGCCCCCGGCGTAGCGGGGGGTACGAGCAGTACTTC,CASSPRRSGGYEQYF
TRBJ2-5,TRBV25-1,TRBD1,-,TGTGCCAGCGGGACAGGGGGTTCGCGGACCCAGTACTTC,CASGTGGSRTQYF
TRBJ1-1,TRBV29-1,TRBD1,-,TGCAGCGTTCGGACAGGGGGAGTCACTGAAGCTTTCTTT,CSVRTGGVTEAFF
TRBJ1-3,TRBV30,-,-,TGTGCCTGGAGTGTACGGGGATCTGGAAACACCATATATTTT,CAWSVRGSGNTIYF
TRBJ1-5,TRBV21-1,-,-,TGTGCCAGCTTTCACCCCGGGAGGCGCAATCAGCCCCAGCATTTT,CASFHPGRRNQPQHF
TRBJ2-1,TRBV4-3,TRBD1,-,TGCGCCAGCAGCCAAGCCGTGGACAGGGACCCCTACAATGAGCAGTTCTTC,CASSQAVDRDPYNEQFF
TRBJ2-3,TRBV7-9,TRBD2,-,TGTGCCAGCAGCTTAACCCGGACTAGAGCGTCGGATACGCAGTATTTT,CASSLTRTRASDTQYF
TRBJ2-2,TRBV27,-,-,TGTGCCAGCAGCCGGGGATGGGGGAACACCGGGGAGCTGTTTTTT,CASSRGWGNTGELFF
TRBJ1-1,TRBV7-9,-,-,TGTGCCAGCAGCTTAGCGGTGAGATCTGAAGCTTTCTTT,CASSLAVRSEAFF
TRBJ2-5,TRBV10-1,TRBD1,-,TGCGCCAGCAGCCGGGACAGGGTATCGGAGACCCAGTACTTC,CASSRDRVSETQYF
TRBJ1-3,TRBV5-5,-,once,TGTGCCAGCAGCACCAGGGATGGAAACACCATATATTTT,CASSTRDGNTIYF
TRBJ1-5,TRBV10-3,TRBD1,-,TGTGCCATCGCACCCGGGACAGGGATTGGTCAGCCCCAGCATTTT,CAIAPGTGIGQPQHF
TRBJ2-7,TRBV14,TRBD2,once,TGTGCCAGCAGCCACGGGGGGTTTCTACGCGAGCAGTACTTC,CASSHGGFLREQYF
TRBJ1-3,TRBV25-1,-,-,TGTGCCAGCAGTGGGGGGCCGGAAAACACCATATATTTT,CASSGGPENTIYF
TRBJ2-5,TRBV6-1,-,-,TGTGCCAGCAGTGACGGGGGTGTTGGAGAGACCCAGTACTTC,CASSDGGVGETQYF
TRBJ2-3,TRBV29-1,TRBD2,few,TGCAGCGTTGAAGACTGGACTAGCGGGGGGGCCCAAGATACGCAGTATTTT,CSVEDWTSGGAQDTQYF
TRBJ2-5,TRBV10-1,-,-,TGCGCCAGCAGTGAAGGGACACCCTCTCAAGAGACCCAGTACTTC,CASSEGTPSQETQYF
TRBJ2-6,TRBV7-2,-,-,TGTGCCAGCAGCAGGGGGGGACGCTTCTCTGGGGCCAACGTCCTGACTTTC,CASSRGGRFSGANVLTF
TRBJ2-3,TRBV2,TRBD1,-,TGTGCCAGCAGGGGGGACAGACTCACAGATACGCAGTATTTT,CASRGDRLTDTQYF
TRBJ2-3,TRBV7-2,-,-,TGTGCCAGCAGCTTAAGGGCAGGGCCAGATACGCAGTATTTT,CASSLRAGPDTQYF
TRBJ1-4,TRBV7-8,TRBD1,-,TGTGCCAGCAGCTTAGTGGGCGGACAGGGTCAAGAAAAACTGTCTTTT,CASSLVGGQGQEKLSF
TRBJ2-7,TRBV5-1,-,once,TGCGCCAGCAGCTTGGCCGGAGGGGGCCGCGAGCAGTACTTC,CASSLAGGGREQYF